What follows are 24 T cell receptor beta chains derived from one specimen sequenced in a study of blood T cells in healthy people across ages. Then a second PCR, running about 6 to 12 cycles, was carried out with a sample-barcoded 5' primer and a J-beta primer mix. TCRdb redid the calling of the 5' RACE reads with MiXCR, one entry per CDR3 protein. The sample lists around 940,000 distinct CDR3 sequences; about 51% were seen once. What was sequenced was blood. All receptors come from a woman aged 60-75 years in good health.

The J gene is TRBJ2-7, the V gene TRBV5-6, with D perhaps TRBD1 (5 bases). The CDR3 totals 13 residues. V lost 4 bases and J 7 bases, leaving 15 bases between the germline ends. Germline CDR1 is SGHDT and CDR2 is YYEEEE. This CDR3 is CASSLRQLREQYF. The CDR3 nucleotides are TGTGCCAGCAGCCTGAGACAGCTTAGGGAGCAGTACTTC.

Only a few counts were recorded for this clonotype. V usage is TRBV20-1 and J usage is TRBJ1-4; TRBD1 aligns across 9 bases. The CDR3 sequence is 17 residues long. Germline V gene lookup returns CDR1 DFQATT and CDR2 SNEGSKA (reference sequence). The ends lost 0 bases at V and 3 bases at J; junction bases unmatched: 8. This CDR3 is CSARDLQGAPANEKLFF. The DNA of the CDR3 is TGCAGTGCTAGAGATTTACAGGGGGCGCCGGCTAATGAAAAACTGTTTTTT.

The gene calls are TRBV27 and TRBJ2-1, with TRBD2 matching over 11 bases. This CDR3 region has 17 residues. Looked up from germline, CDR1 is MNHEY and CDR2 is SMNVEV (reference sequence). Trimming took 6 bases from V and 2 from J; bases not matched to a gene: 9. The CDR3: CASSPVAGGLPYNEQFF. The DNA for the CDR3 is TGTGCCAGCAGCCCCGTAGCGGGAGGGCTTCCCTACAATGAGCAGTTCTTC.

This clonotype was detected once. Here the CDR3 reads CASSVRDGLQFF. The CDR3 DNA sequence: TGTGCCAGCAGTGTCCGGGACGGCCTGCAGTTCTTC. The chain recombines TRBV2 with TRBJ2-1; D possibly matches TRBD1 or TRBD2 (5 bases each). Germline CDR1 reads SNHLY; CDR2 reads FYNNEI. Trimming stripped 4 bases from V and 12 bases from J, with 13 bases between. This CDR3 comprises 12 residues.

This chain uses TRBV5-1 with TRBJ2-1; D tentatively reads TRBD1 or TRBD2 (5 bases each). CDR1 and CDR2 (germline): SGHRS, YFSETQ. The CDR3 runs to 14 residues. The V end lost 4 bases, the J end lost 5 bases, and 13 bases lay between the germline ends. The CDR3: CASSTGRGNNEQFF. CDR3 nucleotides: TGCGCCAGCAGCACGGGACGGGGTAACAATGAGCAGTTCTTC.

The gene calls are TRBV24-1 and TRBJ2-1; 7 nucleotides line up with TRBD1. Germline CDR1 reads KGHDR; CDR2 reads SFDVKD. This CDR3 region has 15 residues. V was clipped by 5 bases and J by 5 bases; unmatched bases: 8. The CDR3, as DNA: TGTGCCACCAGTGCACTGACAGGGAGCAACAATGAGCAGTTCTTC. This codes for CATSALTGSNNEQFF.

There are a few counts of this clonotype. The chain couples TRBV29-1 to TRBJ1-5; 9 nucleotides line up with TRBD1. The CDR3 is 14 residues long. CDR1 and CDR2 (germline): SQVTM, ANQGSEA. The V and J ends lost 6 bases and 4 bases, in that order; junction bases with no gene match: 7. CDR3 sequence reads: CSVSAGQGNQPQHF. As DNA, the CDR3 is TGCAGCGTCTCGGCTGGACAGGGGAATCAGCCCCAGCATTTT. The whole variable domain, filled in from reference TRBV29-1 and TRBJ1-5, reads SAVISQKPSRDICQRGTSLTIQCQVDSQVTMMFWYRQQPGQSLTLIATANQGSEATYESGFVIDKFPISRPNLTFSTLTVSNMSPEDSSIYLCSVSAGQGNQPQHFGDGTRLSIL.

CDR3 sequence (DNA): TGTGCCAGCAGCTTCCAGGAGGTTCCCGGTCTGAATGGCTACACCTTC. As protein: CASSFQEVPGLNGYTF. V gene TRBV7-9 combines with J gene TRBJ1-2, with D unclear. Germline V gives CDR1 SEHNR, CDR2 FQNEAQ (reference sequence). V was clipped by 3 bases and J by 6 bases, with 20 bases between them. The CDR3 is made up of 16 amino acids.

This clonotype has a handful of counts. V is TRBV11-2 and J is TRBJ1-2; no clear D. The V and J ends lost 5 bases and 3 bases respectively, with 10 bases between them. This CDR3 has 13 amino acids. Germline lookup yields CDR1 SGHAT and CDR2 FQNNGV. CDR3 protein: CASSEGKDYGYTF. DNA for the CDR3: TGTGCCAGCAGCGAGGGCAAGGACTATGGCTACACCTTC.

The chain has TRBV5-6 and TRBJ2-7, with 13 bases that match TRBD2. Germline CDR1 and CDR2: SGHDT and YYEEEE. The V and J ends lost 5 bases and 3 bases, in that order; junction bases with no gene match: 14. The CDR3 extends over 18 amino acids. CDR3 in amino acids: CASSRRGGTSGINYEQYF. The CDR3 DNA reads TGTGCCAGCAGTCGTCGGGGAGGGACTAGCGGGATTAACTACGAGCAGTACTTC.

A few counts support this clonotype. The rearrangement uses TRBV20-1 and TRBJ2-7; no reliable D call. V was trimmed by 0 bases and J by 3 bases, leaving 9 bases between them. The CDR3 is 13 amino acids. CDR1 and CDR2 (germline): DFQATT, SNEGSKA (reference sequence). CDR3 loop: CSARDGWVYEQYF. The CDR3, as DNA: TGCAGTGCTAGAGATGGGTGGGTCTACGAGCAGTACTTC.

The chain carries TRBV5-5 and TRBJ2-7, with TRBD1 identical over 8 bases. Germline loops: CDR1 SGHKS, CDR2 YYEKEE (reference sequence). V lost 2 bases to trimming and J lost 5 bases; unmatched junction nucleotides: 9. CDR3 length: 15 residues. This chain's CDR3 is CASSLGGWTGNEQYF. CDR3 sequence (DNA): TGTGCCAGCAGCTTAGGGGGGTGGACAGGGAACGAGCAGTACTTC.

This chain uses TRBV5-1 with TRBJ2-3; 7 bases fit TRBD2. Germline CDR1 and CDR2: SGHRS and YFSETQ. V lost 7 bases and J lost 2; bases outside the gene matches: 7. The CDR3 sequence is 14 residues long. CDR3 in DNA: TGCGCCAGCTTCCTAGCGGTATTCACAGATACGCAGTATTTT. Encoded protein: CASFLAVFTDTQYF. Together with reference TRBV5-1 and TRBJ2-3, the CDR3 gives the full variable domain: KAGVTQTPRYLIKTRGQQVTLSCSPISGHRSVSWYQQTPGQGLQFLFEYFSETQRNKGNFPGRFSGRQFSNSRSEMNVSTLELGDSALYLCASFLAVFTDTQYFGPGTRLTVL.

The chain joins TRBV6-1 to TRBJ1-1; no clear D. V was pared by 1 base and J by 0 bases, with 6 bases between. There are 14 residues in the CDR3. Germline lookup yields CDR1 MNHNS and CDR2 SASEGT. CDR3 DNA sequence: TGTGCCAGCAGTGAAGGCAGGCTGAACACTGAAGCTTTCTTT. Translated: CASSEGRLNTEAFF.

The CDR3 sequence: CASKSQLNSPLHF. The CDR3 DNA is TGTGCCAGCAAATCACAACTGAATTCACCCCTCCACTTT. The genes are TRBV2 and TRBJ1-6; no clear D gene. The length of the CDR3 is 13 residues. The V end was cut by 7 bases, the J end by 7 bases, with 11 bases between. Germline CDR1 is SNHLY and CDR2 is FYNNEI.

V gene TRBV12-3 or TRBV12-4 combines with J gene TRBJ2-3, with D tentatively TRBD2 (5 bases). CDR3 length: 15 amino acids. Trimming shortened V by 7 bases and J by 1 base, and 15 bases separated the two germline ends. CDR3 protein: CASTPGEHGTDTQYF. In DNA, the CDR3 is TGTGCCAGCACCCCTGGGGAGCACGGCACAGATACGCAGTATTTT.

The J gene is TRBJ2-7, the V gene TRBV12-3 or TRBV12-4, with D unclear. Trimming took off 2 bases at V and 10 bases at J, with 18 bases between the two ends. This CDR3 has 14 residues. CDR3 protein: CASSLRLGSEAQYF. DNA for the CDR3: TGTGCCAGCAGTTTACGGCTCGGAAGTGAGGCCCAGTACTTC.

This clonotype appeared once. The chain couples TRBV24-1 to TRBJ2-3; 9 nucleotides line up with TRBD2. After removal of 5 bases from V and 1 base from J, the junction contained 3 bases not matched to a gene. Germline V gives CDR1 KGHDR, CDR2 SFDVKD. This CDR3 is built from 15 residues. The CDR3 sequence is CATSVWTSGTDTQYF. DNA for the CDR3: TGTGCCACCAGTGTATGGACTAGCGGCACAGATACGCAGTATTTT.

The V gene is TRBV4-2, the J gene TRBJ1-2; the D gene is possibly TRBD1 (5 bases). From germline, CDR1 is LGHNA and CDR2 YNFKEQ. Trimming pared 0 bases from V and 4 bases from J, leaving 24 bases between. This CDR3 comprises 19 residues. The CDR3 region has the DNA TGTGCCAGCAGCCAAGATCTTCGTGGGGCAGGGACGATTGGCTATGGCTACACCTTC. As protein: CASSQDLRGAGTIGYGYTF.

This clonotype has a handful of counts. CDR3 bases: TGTGCCAGCAGGACTGCACAGAACGAGGCCTACAATGAGCAGTTCTTC. It yields the protein CASRTAQNEAYNEQFF. The chain links TRBV6-1 to TRBJ2-1; D unresolved. Trimming pared 6 bases from V and 2 bases from J, leaving 17 bases between. The CDR3 contains 16 residues. The V gene's germline CDR1 is MNHNS and CDR2 SASEGT.

The chain is built from TRBV19 and TRBJ1-2; 8 bases map to TRBD1. This CDR3 contains 16 residues. The germline CDR1 and CDR2 sequences are LNHDA and SQIVND (reference sequence). The J segment lost 4 bases and the V segment lost 6 bases, leaving 13 bases of the junction unmatched. The CDR3 sequence is CASSPGTGWEAYGYTF. CDR3 DNA: TGTGCCAGTAGCCCCGGGACAGGTTGGGAGGCCTATGGCTACACCTTC.

This clonotype came up a few times. The rearrangement joins TRBV10-3 to TRBJ2-5; D uncertain. Trimming cost V 6 bases and J 2 bases, with 10 bases left between them. The CDR3 extends over 13 amino acids. In germline, CDR1 is ENHRY, CDR2 SYGVKD. The CDR3 region has the DNA TGTGCCATCAGCTCTCAAGTTCAAGAGACCCAGTACTTC. It specifies CAISSQVQETQYF.

The chain links TRBV3-1 to TRBJ1-5, with a weak D call TRBD1 (5 bases). This CDR3 region has 14 residues. Germline V gene sequence: CDR1 LGHDT, CDR2 YNNKEL (reference sequence). The V and J ends lost 5 bases and 4 bases respectively, with 12 bases between them. The CDR3 nucleotides read TGTGCCAGCAGCATCGCCCCAGGGAATCAGCCCCAGCATTTT. This codes for CASSIAPGNQPQHF.

The chain is built from TRBV5-1 and TRBJ2-5, with TRBD1 identical over 8 bases. Germline CDR1 and CDR2: SGHRS and YFSETQ. The J segment lost 4 bases and the V segment lost 5 bases, leaving 7 bases of the junction unmatched. The CDR3 has 14 amino acids. CDR3 sequence (DNA): TGCGCCAGCAGACCTCAGGGGGCGGGAGAGACCCAGTACTTC. The encoded protein is CASRPQGAGETQYF.